This TCR beta chain is drawn from a study of T-cell memory formation after mild COVID-19. Study details: For the most part, TCR clusters were specific to one donor. Study outcomes and limitations: Among clones peaking at day 37 in the second wave, SARS-CoV-2 specificity remained unconfirmed. The pre-infection memory compartment contained some responding clones, suggesting cross-reactive memory joined. Of the contracting clones, CD4+ ones lay mainly in CM and EM, and CD8+ ones in EMRA.

TCRdb analysed the 5' RACE reads with MiXCR anew, one entry per CDR3 protein. The sample consists of 550,000 to 700,000 distinct CDR3 sequences, over 15% of them appearing once. As for this clonotype: Its antigen is as yet unknown.

Germline V gene lookup returns CDR1 MNHNS and CDR2 SASEGT. The CDR3 is 14 residues long. Losses at the gene ends were 2 bases for V and 8 bases for J; bases not matched to a gene: 7. The sample comprised PBMCs or a T cell subset sorted from them (not recorded which). The sequence came from an adult woman who had mild COVID-19 (a few samples of this study predate the infection). Cell type and time point are not known. The chain is built from TRBV6-1 and TRBJ2-7, with TRBD1 matching over 9 bases. As DNA, the CDR3 is TGTGCCAGCAGTGAAAATATGACAGGGGGAAAGCAGTACTTC. Its translation is CASSENMTGGKQYF.